This T cell receptor (beta chain) was sequenced during a study of blood T cell repertoires in COVID-19. Study summary: Collection of acute and convalescent COVID-19 samples took place in the United States, Italy and Spain.

Original analysis: Estimation of nucleated cell counts relied on the amplification of reference gene primers. Data came from immunoSEQ multiplex PCR; TCRdb stores just in-frame clones and leaves some out. V and J calls and clone size are given by that table; D and trimming were obtained from the DNA. The data contain about 140,000 clones, approximately 89% of them singletons. This receptor was obtained from a woman aged 45 to 65 with acute or convalescent COVID-19. The specimen was peripheral blood.

CDR3 residues: CASSPPNGGGYNEQFF. CDR3 nucleotides: TGTGCCAGCTCACCACCGAACGGCGGGGGCTACAATGAGCAGTTCTTC. The chain links TRBV18 to TRBJ2-1, with 7 positions matching TRBD2. Germline CDR1 KGHSH, CDR2 LQKENI. This CDR3 region has 16 residues. The V gene end was trimmed by 0 bases and the J gene end by 3 bases; junction bases not matched to a gene: 5.